This T cell receptor (beta chain) was documented in a study of T cell repertoires in cytomegalovirus infection. On the study more broadly: CMV epitopes used comprised recently identified HLA-C-restricted ones and well-studied HLA-B-restricted ones. CMV infection plus the matching HLA type was flagged by public TCR beta signatures.

This CDR3 is 17 amino acids long. Per the germline V gene, CDR1 is MNHNS and CDR2 is SASEGT. Germline trimming cut 1 base from V and 1 base from J; bases unmatched to any gene: 8. This clonotype was detected many times. Antigen: not known. TCRdb reprocessed the reads via MiXCR and lists one record per CDR3 protein. The table lists 310,000 or so distinct CDR3 sequences, roughly 25% of them singletons. This sample comprised cultured PBMCs, obtained from culture after CMV antigen stimulation. The origin of this receptor is a human donor in good health (CMV status not recorded). Some clones in this sample may be carry-over from other donors' samples. The chain has TRBV6-1 and TRBJ2-7; 9 bases fit TRBD1. CDR3 in DNA: TGTGCCAGCAGTGAAGTGGGGAGAGGGACAGGGTCCTACGAGCAGTACTTC. This sequence encodes CASSEVGRGTGSYEQYF.